Listed below are T cell receptor beta chains from one sample, sequenced in a study of T cells in Graves' hyperthyroidism and ophthalmopathy. TCRdb recomputed calls from the multiplex PCR reads with MiXCR, one row per CDR3 protein. The repertoire holds about 280,000 distinct CDR3 sequences, with 20% to 30% as singletons. The specimen was blood. The receptors originated from a man aged 35 to 55 with Graves' hyperthyroidism that later progressed to Graves' ophthalmopathy. Each CDR3 is given with its conserved first and last residue. D genes are given only for firm matches. The size of a clone is reported for some rows only, either as once, few or many, or as a class for expanded clones.

.,.,TRBV6-2/TRBV6-3,TRBJ2-7,CASSRATGQLTSYGQYF,TGTGCCAGCAGTCGCGCAACCGGACAGTTGACTTCCTACGGGCAGTACTTC
TRBD1,many,TRBV4-1,TRBJ2-7,CASSQVRDRAYEQYF,TGCGCCAGCAGCCAAGTACGGGACAGAGCCTACGAGCAGTACTTC
.,.,TRBV6-1,TRBJ1-1,CASSPGQASTEAFF,TGTGCCAGCAGTCCCGGACAAGCGAGCACTGAAGCTTTCTTT
.,many,TRBV7-2,TRBJ2-1,CASSLVIRNNEQFF,TGTGCCAGCAGCTTAGTGATCAGAAACAATGAGCAGTTCTTC
TRBD1,few,TRBV6-1,TRBJ2-7,CASDAQGTGAYEQYF,TGTGCCAGCGACGCTCAAGGGACAGGGGCCTACGAGCAGTACTTC
.,many,TRBV6-2/TRBV6-3,TRBJ2-7,CASKSPGGGDYEQYF,TGTGCCAGCAAGTCCCCGGGTGGGGGAGACTACGAGCAGTACTTC
.,.,TRBV6-2/TRBV6-3,TRBJ2-7,CASSPRWGYEQYF,TGTGCCAGCAGTCCAAGGTGGGGCTACGAGCAGTACTTC
.,.,TRBV4-1,TRBJ2-7,CASSTEGGTTYEQYF,TGCGCCAGCAGCACAGAGGGGGGAACGACCTACGAGCAGTACTTC
TRBD2,.,TRBV6-2/TRBV6-3,TRBJ2-7,CASKLLGGSYEQYF,TGTGCCAGCAAGTTACTGGGCGGGAGCTACGAGCAGTACTTC
.,many,TRBV6-5,TRBJ1-2,CASSLTVPSYGYTF,TGTGCCAGCAGTCTGACAGTTCCCTCCTATGGCTACACCTTC
.,many,TRBV27,TRBJ2-2,CASSPQGGPGELFF,TGTGCCAGCAGCCCCCAGGGGGGTCCCGGGGAGCTGTTTTTT
.,many,TRBV6-5,TRBJ2-7,CASRPGQSGEQYF,TGTGCCAGCAGACCAGGACAGTCGGGGGAGCAGTACTTC
TRBD2,many,TRBV27,TRBJ2-7,CASQGLAGNEQYF,TGTGCCAGCCAGGGACTAGCGGGAAACGAGCAGTACTTC
.,many,TRBV5-1,TRBJ2-7,CASSLAGPNDYEQYF,TGCGCCAGCAGCTTGGCGGGACCGAATGATTACGAGCAGTACTTC
TRBD2,many,TRBV6-5,TRBJ2-5,CASKTSGTETQYF,TGTGCCAGCAAAACTAGCGGGACGGAGACCCAGTACTTC
.,many,TRBV19,TRBJ1-3,CASSTKKQTGPSGNTIYF,TGTGCCAGTAGTACCAAAAAACAGACGGGACCCTCTGGAAACACCATATATTTT
TRBD1,few,TRBV20-1,TRBJ2-7,CSASFWDSSYEQYF,TGCAGTGCTAGTTTCTGGGACAGCTCCTACGAGCAGTACTTC
.,many,TRBV6-2/TRBV6-3,TRBJ2-7,CASSYPRSQYEQYF,TGTGCCAGCAGTTACCCCCGGTCGCAGTACGAGCAGTACTTC
TRBD2,many,TRBV4-2,TRBJ2-2,CASSQTLAGGPRTGELFF,TGTGCCAGCAGCCAAACACTAGCGGGAGGGCCAAGGACCGGGGAGCTGTTTTTT
TRBD2,once,TRBV7-2,TRBJ2-7,CASSLAPGLAGGPLYEQYF,TGTGCCAGCAGCTTAGCGCCGGGACTAGCGGGAGGGCCGTTATACGAGCAGTACTTC
.,many,TRBV2,TRBJ1-5,CASRRGGNSQPQHF,TGTGCCAGCCGCCGAGGTGGGAACAGTCAGCCCCAGCATTTT
.,many,TRBV12-3/TRBV12-4,TRBJ2-2,CASSRTRLGPGELFF,TGTGCCAGCAGCCGAACTCGACTAGGCCCCGGGGAGCTGTTTTTT